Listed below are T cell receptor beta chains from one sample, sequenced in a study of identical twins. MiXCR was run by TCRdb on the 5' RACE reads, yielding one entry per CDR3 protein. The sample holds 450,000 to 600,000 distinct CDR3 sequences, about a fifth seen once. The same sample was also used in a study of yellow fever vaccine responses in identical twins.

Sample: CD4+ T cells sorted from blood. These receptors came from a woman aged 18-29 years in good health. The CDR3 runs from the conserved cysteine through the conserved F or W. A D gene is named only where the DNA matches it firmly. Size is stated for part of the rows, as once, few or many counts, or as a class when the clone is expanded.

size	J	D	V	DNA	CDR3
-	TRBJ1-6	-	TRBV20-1	TGCAGTGCTAGAGATAGTGGAGAGAATTCACCCCTCCACTTT	CSARDSGENSPLHF
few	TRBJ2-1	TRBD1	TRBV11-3	TGTGCCAGCAGCTTAGTCACAGGGGGATCCTACAATGAGCAGTTCTTC	CASSLVTGGSYNEQFF
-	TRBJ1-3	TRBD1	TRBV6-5	TGTGCCAGCAGTTACTCGCACCGGGACAGGGCTGGCGGAAACACCATATATTTT	CASSYSHRDRAGGNTIYF
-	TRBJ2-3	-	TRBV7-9	TGTGCCAGCACCAGGGAGGTATCCAAAGATACGCAGTATTTT	CASTREVSKDTQYF
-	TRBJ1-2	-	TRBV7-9	TGTGCCAGCAGCTCAATTCTTAATTCGATGGCCAGTGGCTACACCTTC	CASSSILNSMASGYTF
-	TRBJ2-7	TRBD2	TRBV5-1	TGCGCCAGCAGCTTGGGCTCTACACTAGCGGGGGGCTACGAGCAGTACTTC	CASSLGSTLAGGYEQYF
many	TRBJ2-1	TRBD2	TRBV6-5	TGTGCCAGCAGTTACTCGAGACTAGCGGGGCCCCGACTGTTCTTC	CASSYSRLAGPRLFF
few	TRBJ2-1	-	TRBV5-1	TGCGCCAGCAGCAAGGACGCAAGCTCCTACAATGAGCAGTTCTTC	CASSKDASSYNEQFF
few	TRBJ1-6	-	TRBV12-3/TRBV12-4	TGTGCCAGCAGCCTAGGGGGGTCCTATAATTCACCCCTCCACTTT	CASSLGGSYNSPLHF
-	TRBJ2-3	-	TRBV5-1	TGCGCCAGCAGCTTGGGGTGGCCAAGCACAGATACGCAGTATTTT	CASSLGWPSTDTQYF
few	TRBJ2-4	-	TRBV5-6	TGTGCCAGCAGGACCCGGGGCAAAAACATTCAGTACTTC	CASRTRGKNIQYF
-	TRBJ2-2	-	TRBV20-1	TGCAGTGCTAGAAACTCAGGGGCCGGGGAGCTGTTTTTT	CSARNSGAGELFF
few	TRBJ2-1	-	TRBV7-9	TGTGCCAGCAGCCCGGCGATTATGGGGAATGAGCAGTTCTTC	CASSPAIMGNEQFF
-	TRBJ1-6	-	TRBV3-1	TGTGCCAGCAGCGGTGGACGATTCTCCTATAATTCACCCCTCCACTTT	CASSGGRFSYNSPLHF
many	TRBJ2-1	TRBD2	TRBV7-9	TGTGCCAGCAGCGGCTCCGGGACTAGCGGGAGCGATGAGCAGTTCTTC	CASSGSGTSGSDEQFF
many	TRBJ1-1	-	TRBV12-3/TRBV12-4	TGTGCCAGCAGCCAGGACGTTAACACTGAAGCTTTCTTT	CASSQDVNTEAFF
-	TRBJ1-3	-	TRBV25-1	TGTGCCAGCAGTGATGGACAGCCATACGCTGGAAACACCATATATTTT	CASSDGQPYAGNTIYF
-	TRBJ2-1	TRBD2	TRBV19	TGTGCCAGTAGCCCCGGACTAGCGGGGAGCTCCTACAATGAGCAGTTCTTC	CASSPGLAGSSYNEQFF
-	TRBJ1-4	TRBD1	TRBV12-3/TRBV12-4	TGTGCCAGCAGTAGAGGACAGGGTGAGGAAAAACTGTTTTTT	CASSRGQGEEKLFF
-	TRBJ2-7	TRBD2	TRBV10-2	TGCGCCAGCAGCCCCCGGCATACGACTAGCGGCTCCTACGAGCAGTACTTC	CASSPRHTTSGSYEQYF
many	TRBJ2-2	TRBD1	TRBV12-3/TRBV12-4	TGTGCCAGCAGAGGCTCGACAGGGGGCTCCGGGGAGCTGTTTTTT	CASRGSTGGSGELFF
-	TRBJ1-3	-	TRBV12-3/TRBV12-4	TGTGCCAGCACATTCGGTGGCCTTACTGGAAACACCATATATTTT	CASTFGGLTGNTIYF